This section outlines one T cell receptor beta chain sequence together with its context. The antigen it binds to is not known. No base quality information exists; no much larger clone differs at one position. Cut back by 0 bases and 14 bases, the V and J ends lie 14 bases apart. The CDR3 starts with the cysteine, ends with the phenylalanine, and has 12 residues. The only DNA kept is the CDR3, 36 bases in frame from the first base. The germline V gene encodes CDR1 SGHKS and CDR2 YYEKEE (reference sequence). The CDR3 regions of human TCRbeta chains were subjected to immunosequencing. As for how the authors treated the data: TCRs in the repertoires were matched against a reference library of SARS-CoV-2-specific TCRs that had been generated with the MIRA antigen-specificity platform. Breadth was defined as the fraction of unique TCRs that were SARS-CoV-2-associated, and depth was defined as the fraction of total T cells that were SARS-CoV-2-associated. Using the MIRA data, each spike-specific TCR was mapped to the spike region that the TCR reacts to and placed in a CD4 or CD8 class. Log10-transformed breadth and depth values were compared by one-way ANOVA with Sidak's multiple comparisons tests. TCRdb provides this immuneACCESS table in a form limited to in-frame rearrangements. Some clones are lacking; in checked studies, under half of them reflect an unresolved V gene, and why the rest are absent is not known. The DNA was the basis for D and trimming; V, J and clone size are from that table. This sample gives 99,000 or so clones in total; 70% to 90% of them show up just once. The top ten clonotypes cover 2.9% of the sample.

Reading the label with the study, this specimen's time point is: baseline before first vaccination. Vaccinee samples came from UK trials COV001 and COV002, including a single-blind randomized controlled phase 2/3 trial of AZD1222 (ChAdOx1 nCoV-19) in healthy adults. For TCRbeta chain sequencing, PBMC samples were collected from trial participants at day 0 and at day 28 after the second dose. This specimen comes from a study of T cell responses to AZD1222 COVID-19 vaccine (dated by TCRdb to about 2021). The study in broad terms: AZD1222 recipients given second doses at about 4 weeks or at about 12 weeks were pooled, since spike-specific TCR depth and breadth were not found to differ between the two schedules. TCR sequencing covered roughly 230 trial participants: about 210 given two doses of AZD1222 and about 26 given two doses of MenACWY control vaccine. Trial participants were enrolled by age into 18-55, 56-69 and 70-plus year subgroups, with about 150, 27 and 61 TCR-sequenced participants respectively. Study-level results and caveats: Participants were mostly white British, with more females than males. The authors suggested clonal diversity may have been underestimated. Spike-specific TCR breadth and depth rose significantly after two AZD1222 doses compared with day 0 and with MenACWY recipients. Conclusions about previously exposed vaccinees are limited because only six or seven AZD1222 recipients were SARS-CoV-2 seropositive at baseline. Nearly half of unique spike-specific TCRs reportedly recognized epitopes outside regions mutated in the B.1.351 and B.1.1.7 variants. CD4 TCRs associated with the vaccine covered the entire spike protein, and the dominant responses were in regions 160-218 and 743-854. The 56-69-year group was small, and its depth increase did not reach significance, likely because of low power. Because no day 14 peak-response samples were available, the repertoires could be characterized only after the peak T cell response.

The sequence came from an adult in good health. The chain links TRBV5-5 with TRBJ2-5, with the D gene too uncertain to name. Sequencing was performed on peripheral blood, taken on day 0 of AZD1222 vaccination. The nucleotides read TGTGCCAGCAGCTTGGATACCGGTCAAATTTACTTC. This sequence encodes CASSLDTGQIYF.